Shown below are 29 T cell receptor beta chains from a single sample sequenced in a study of blood T cell repertoires in COVID-19. Assay used: immunoSEQ multiplex PCR; TCRdb lists only in-frame clones, some missing. This table has over 70,000 clones, 75% to 90% appearing once. Material: peripheral blood. These receptor sequences come from an elderly man with acute or convalescent COVID-19.

V is TRBV5-1 and J is TRBJ2-7; TRBD1 agrees at 7 bases. CDR1 is SGHRS, CDR2 YFSETQ, per germline. This CDR3 comprises 14 residues. V gave up 0 bases and J gave up 6 bases; unmatched junction bases: 6. The CDR3 DNA reads as TGCGCCAGCAGCTTGGGGACAGGCTCGATCGAGCAGTACTTC. Protein: CASSLGTGSIEQYF.

This chain joins TRBV7-2 and TRBJ1-6; D possibly corresponds to TRBD1 (6 bases). Per germline, CDR1 SGHTA and CDR2 FQGNSA. Trimming took off 0 bases at V and 6 bases at J, with 9 bases between the two ends. This CDR3 is built from 15 residues. In DNA form, the CDR3 reads TGTGCCAGCAGCTTAGCAGGACAGACTAATTCACCCCTCCACTTT. It is translated as CASSLAGQTNSPLHF.

This clone appeared a single time. The chain employs TRBV4-2 and TRBJ2-1; 11 bases line up with TRBD1. CDR1 is LGHNA, CDR2 YNFKEQ, per germline. The V segment lost 3 bases and the J segment 4 bases; nucleotides outside the gene matches: 2. The CDR3 length is 15 residues. CDR3 sequence reads: CASSQGQGGYNEQFF. CDR3 sequence (DNA): TGTGCCAGCAGCCAGGGACAGGGGGGTTACAATGAGCAGTTCTTC.

The chain employs TRBV27 and TRBJ2-2; a weak D match, TRBD2 (6 bases). This CDR3 region has 14 residues. V lost 10 bases, J lost 2 bases, and 14 bases lay in between. The germline V gene has CDR1 MNHEY and CDR2 SMNVEV (reference sequence). The CDR3 loop is CATLRDFNTGELFF. CDR3 sequence (DNA): TGTGCCACCCTCCGGGACTTTAACACCGGGGAGCTGTTTTTT.

The chain couples TRBV4-3 to TRBJ2-5; 10 bases match TRBD1. CDR3 length: 14 residues. After removal of 2 bases from V and 5 bases from J, the junction contained 2 bases not matched to a gene. Germline lookup yields CDR1 LGHNA and CDR2 YSLEER. The CDR3 DNA sequence: TGCGCCAGCAGCCAACGGGGACAGGGGGAGACCCAGTACTTC. Translating gives CASSQRGQGETQYF.

This clone was recorded only once. The chain employs TRBV5-1 and TRBJ2-5; TRBD2 matches 7 bases. V trimming: 0 bases; J trimming: 6 bases; junction bases outside the gene matches: 8. The CDR3 spans 15 residues. Germline V gives CDR1 SGHRS, CDR2 YFSETQ. The CDR3: CASSLADGGLKTQYF. Here the CDR3 DNA reads TGCGCCAGCAGCTTGGCCGACGGGGGGTTAAAGACCCAGTACTTC.

This rearrangement joins TRBV11-2 to TRBJ2-7; 7 nucleotides line up with TRBD1. CDR1 SGHAT and CDR2 FQNNGV come from the germline V gene. The junction had 2 bases not matched to a gene; V was cut back by 1 base and J by 2 bases. There are 14 residues in the CDR3. Here the CDR3 reads CASSLVGTAYEQYF. CDR3 in DNA: TGTGCCAGCAGCTTAGTGGGGACAGCCTACGAGCAGTACTTC.

This chain uses TRBV7-9 with TRBJ1-5; D may be TRBD1 (5 bases). Germline V gives CDR1 SEHNR, CDR2 FQNEAQ (reference sequence). CDR3 size: 15 residues. Trimming took 3 bases from V and 1 from J, leaving 10 bases between them. CDR3 in DNA: TGTGCCAGCAGCTTTTCGGGGGACAGCAATCAGCCCCAGCATTTT. Protein sequence: CASSFSGDSNQPQHF.

This chain links TRBV4-2 with TRBJ2-2; 8 bases are shared with TRBD2. Germline V gene lookup returns CDR1 LGHNA and CDR2 YNFKEQ. The CDR3 covers 18 residues. With V trimmed by 0 bases and J by 4 bases, 10 bases remained unmatched. The CDR3 here is CASSQDQGWAGGTGELFF. Written as DNA, the CDR3 is TGTGCCAGCAGCCAAGATCAAGGCTGGGCGGGGGGCACCGGGGAGCTGTTTTTT.

The chain links TRBV19 to TRBJ2-3; 8 positions match TRBD1. Losses at the gene ends were 3 bases for V and 7 bases for J; bases not matched to a gene: 12. This CDR3 comprises 16 residues. In germline, CDR1 is LNHDA, CDR2 SQIVND (reference sequence). CDR3 protein: CASSIRGQGEVNTQYF. Written as DNA, the CDR3 is TGTGCCAGTAGTATCCGAGGACAGGGTGAAGTGAATACGCAGTATTTT.

The V call is TRBV29-1, the J call TRBJ1-1; 10 bases map to TRBD1. The ends lost 7 bases at V and 6 bases at J; junction bases unmatched: 8. The germline gives CDR1 SQVTM, CDR2 ANQGSEA. This CDR3 contains 13 residues. The CDR3 DNA is TGCAGCGCCGACGGACAGGGGGGCCCTGAAGCTTTCTTT. Protein sequence: CSADGQGGPEAFF.

This chain links TRBV11-2 with TRBJ2-7, with 9 bases fitting TRBD2. Germline assignment: CDR1 SGHAT and CDR2 FQNNGV. With 5 bases clipped from V and 6 bases from J, the junction kept 11 bases outside the gene matches. The CDR3 consists of 15 residues. The CDR3 reads CASSQTPGLALEQYF. The CDR3 nucleotides read TGTGCCAGCAGCCAAACGCCGGGACTAGCTCTCGAGCAGTACTTC.

The chain joins TRBV7-3 to TRBJ2-1, with D perhaps TRBD2 (5 bases). CDR3 length: 15 amino acids. Deletions cut 4 bases from V and 2 bases from J, with 12 bases between. The germline V gene encodes CDR1 SGHTA and CDR2 FQGTGA. The CDR3 bases are TGTGCCAGCAGCTCTAACCCCGGGGCCTACAATGAGCAGTTCTTC. This encodes CASSSNPGAYNEQFF.

This clone was recorded a few times. The chain couples TRBV2 to TRBJ2-3; D might be TRBD1 (7 bases). V was shortened by 6 bases and J by 4 bases, with 14 bases between the two germline ends. The CDR3 has 14 residues. Germline CDR1 reads SNHLY; CDR2 reads FYNNEI. CDR3 nucleotide sequence: TGTGCCAGCAGCAAGGAGGGGGCCCCAGATACGCAGTATTTT. This encodes CASSKEGAPDTQYF.

The chain employs TRBV10-3 and TRBJ2-7; D is possibly TRBD1 (6 bases). Deletions cut 6 bases from V and 2 bases from J, with 20 bases between. CDR1 is ENHRY, CDR2 SYGVKD, per germline. The CDR3 has 16 residues. The CDR3 DNA sequence: TGTGCCATCAGCCCGAAGGGGACAAAAGTCGCCTACGAGCAGTACTTC. The encoded protein is CAISPKGTKVAYEQYF.

The chain uses TRBV19 and TRBJ2-3; 13 nucleotides line up with TRBD2. Trimming removed 10 bases from V and 2 bases from J; junction bases left unmatched: 9. The CDR3 sequence is 16 residues long. Germline lookup yields CDR1 LNHDA and CDR2 SQIVND (reference sequence). DNA for the CDR3: TGTGCCACCGCGTTTGGACTAGCGGGAGTCACAGATACGCAGTATTTT. Its protein is CATAFGLAGVTDTQYF.

This clone occurred once. The rearrangement uses TRBV11-2 and TRBJ1-4; 8 bases agree with TRBD1. In germline, CDR1 is SGHAT, CDR2 FQNNGV. The V and J ends lost 3 bases and 6 bases, in that order; junction bases with no gene match: 6. The CDR3 totals 15 residues. The CDR3 sequence: CASSLTGVGYEKLFF. CDR3 bases: TGTGCCAGCAGCTTGACAGGGGTGGGGTATGAAAAACTGTTTTTT.

The chain uses TRBV28 and TRBJ2-5; the D gene is possibly TRBD2 (7 bases). The germline V gene encodes CDR1 MDHEN and CDR2 SYDVKM. CDR3 length equals 16 residues. Trimming removed 7 bases at V and 4 bases at J, with 22 bases between. The CDR3 is CASNQGGGPYTETQYF. CDR3 coding DNA: TGTGCCAGCAACCAAGGGGGGGGGCCATATACAGAGACCCAGTACTTC.

This chain uses TRBV28 with TRBJ1-2, with 9 bases fitting TRBD1. CDR3 length: 16 amino acids. Germline V gene sequence: CDR1 MDHEN, CDR2 SYDVKM. After removal of 6 bases from V and 6 bases from J, the junction contained 14 bases not matched to a gene. The CDR3: CASSYLPGQGQDGYTF. The CDR3 nucleotides are TGTGCCAGCAGCTACCTTCCGGGACAGGGCCAGGATGGCTACACCTTC.

The V call is TRBV5-4, the J call TRBJ1-6, with D maybe TRBD1 (6 bases). V dropped 4 bases and J dropped 0 bases, with 11 bases sitting between them. CDR3 length equals 16 residues. Germline-derived CDR1 and CDR2 are SGHNT and YYREEE (reference sequence). CDR3 region: CASSPTGSSYNSPLHF. The DNA of the CDR3 is TGTGCCAGCAGCCCCACAGGGAGCTCCTATAATTCACCCCTCCACTTT.

The V gene is TRBV28, the J gene TRBJ2-3, with D possibly TRBD2 on 6 matching bases. CDR3 length equals 17 residues. V lost 0 bases and J 0 bases, leaving 13 bases between the germline ends. Germline-derived CDR1 and CDR2 are MDHEN and SYDVKM. CDR3 sequence: CASSLWRDSTSTDTQYF. As DNA, the CDR3 is TGTGCCAGCAGTTTATGGCGGGACTCCACTAGCACAGATACGCAGTATTTT.

The chain has TRBV5-8 and TRBJ1-1; 8 bases fit TRBD1. V dropped 2 bases and J dropped 1; count of bases not matched to a gene: 7. The germline V gene has CDR1 SGHTS and CDR2 YDEGEE. The CDR3 consists of 16 residues. The CDR3 reads CASSLRQGARNTEAFF. CDR3 bases: TGTGCCAGCAGCTTAAGGCAGGGGGCGCGGAACACTGAAGCTTTCTTT.

The rearrangement joins TRBV7-2 to TRBJ2-5, with D unresolved. Trimming left V 5 bases short and J 0 bases short, with 13 bases between. Germline loops: CDR1 SGHTA, CDR2 FQGNSA. The CDR3 is 15 residues long. CDR3 nucleotide sequence: TGTGCCAGCAGCGGCCGCCTGTTGGACCAAGAGACCCAGTACTTC. This translates into CASSGRLLDQETQYF.

The rearrangement links TRBV11-2 to TRBJ1-1; D possibly corresponds to TRBD1 (6 bases). V shed 4 bases and J shed 3 bases, with 12 bases lying between them. CDR1 is SGHAT and CDR2 is FQNNGV in the germline V gene. CDR3 size: 14 residues. CDR3 protein: CASSSQGTDTEAFF. CDR3 DNA sequence: TGTGCCAGCAGCTCCCAGGGGACCGACACTGAAGCTTTCTTT. The whole variable domain, filled in from reference TRBV11-2 and TRBJ1-1, reads EAGVAQSPRYKIIEKRQSVAFWCNPISGHATLYWYQQILGQGPKLLIQFQNNGVVDDSQLPKDRFSAERLKGVDSTLKIQPAKLEDSAVYLCASSSQGTDTEAFFGQGTRLTVV.

The V gene is TRBV28, the J gene TRBJ1-2, with D maybe TRBD1 (6 bases). This CDR3 has 15 residues. CDR1 is MDHEN, CDR2 SYDVKM, per germline. The V and J ends lost 3 bases and 5 bases respectively, with 16 bases between them. In DNA, the CDR3 is TGTGCCAGCAGTTTGGGGACATCGAAAATTTATGGCTACACCTTC. It encodes CASSLGTSKIYGYTF.

This clone appeared once. V is TRBV5-4 and J is TRBJ2-3; the match to TRBD2 covers 8 bases. Germline V CDR1 and CDR2: SGHNT, YYREEE (reference sequence). This CDR3 is built from 15 residues. The trim removed 0 bases at V and 4 bases at J, leaving 4 bases unmatched. The CDR3 region is CASSLVPGGSDTQYF. The CDR3 nucleotides read TGTGCCAGCAGCTTGGTTCCGGGAGGGTCAGATACGCAGTATTTT.

The rearrangement uses TRBV7-2 and TRBJ1-6; D is uncertain. V was trimmed by 0 bases and J by 0 bases, leaving 6 bases between them. The CDR3 is 16 amino acids. Germline V gives CDR1 SGHTA, CDR2 FQGNSA. The CDR3 DNA sequence: TGTGCCAGCAGCTTAGCAACGAGCTCCTATAATTCACCCCTCCACTTT. Its protein is CASSLATSSYNSPLHF.

V gene TRBV28 combines with J gene TRBJ1-2; possibly TRBD1 for D (5 bases). The CDR3 spans 12 residues. Germline CDR1 is MDHEN and CDR2 is SYDVKM. V was clipped by 11 bases and J by 7 bases, with 17 bases between them. CDR3 nucleotides: TGTGCCGCCGGGAGGTACGGGGCTGGCTACACCTTC. It specifies CAAGRYGAGYTF.

J is TRBJ2-5 and V is TRBV9, with 7 bases aligning to TRBD2. The CDR3 totals 19 residues. V dropped 0 bases and J dropped 1; count of bases not matched to a gene: 15. Germline CDR1 is SGDLS and CDR2 is YYNGEE. CDR3: CASSVEGGVYWGGQETQYF. The CDR3 DNA reads TGTGCCAGCAGCGTAGAAGGAGGGGTCTACTGGGGGGGCCAAGAGACCCAGTACTTC.